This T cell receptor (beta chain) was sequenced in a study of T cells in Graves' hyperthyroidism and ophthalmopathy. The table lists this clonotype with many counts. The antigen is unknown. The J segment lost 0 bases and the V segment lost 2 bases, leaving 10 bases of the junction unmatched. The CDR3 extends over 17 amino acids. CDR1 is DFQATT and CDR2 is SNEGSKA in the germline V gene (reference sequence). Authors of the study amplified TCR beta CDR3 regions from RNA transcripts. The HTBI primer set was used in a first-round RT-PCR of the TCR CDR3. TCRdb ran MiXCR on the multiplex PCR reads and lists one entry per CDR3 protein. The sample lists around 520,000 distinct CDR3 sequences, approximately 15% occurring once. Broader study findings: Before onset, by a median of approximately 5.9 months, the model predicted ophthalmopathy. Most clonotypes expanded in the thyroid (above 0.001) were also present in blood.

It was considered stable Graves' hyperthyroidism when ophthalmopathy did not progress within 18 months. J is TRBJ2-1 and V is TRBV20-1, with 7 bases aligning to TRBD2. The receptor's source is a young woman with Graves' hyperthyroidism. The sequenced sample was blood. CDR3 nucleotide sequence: TGCAGTGCTAGACCCTCCTCTAGCGGACCCTCCTACAATGAGCAGTTCTTC. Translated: CSARPSSSGPSYNEQFF.